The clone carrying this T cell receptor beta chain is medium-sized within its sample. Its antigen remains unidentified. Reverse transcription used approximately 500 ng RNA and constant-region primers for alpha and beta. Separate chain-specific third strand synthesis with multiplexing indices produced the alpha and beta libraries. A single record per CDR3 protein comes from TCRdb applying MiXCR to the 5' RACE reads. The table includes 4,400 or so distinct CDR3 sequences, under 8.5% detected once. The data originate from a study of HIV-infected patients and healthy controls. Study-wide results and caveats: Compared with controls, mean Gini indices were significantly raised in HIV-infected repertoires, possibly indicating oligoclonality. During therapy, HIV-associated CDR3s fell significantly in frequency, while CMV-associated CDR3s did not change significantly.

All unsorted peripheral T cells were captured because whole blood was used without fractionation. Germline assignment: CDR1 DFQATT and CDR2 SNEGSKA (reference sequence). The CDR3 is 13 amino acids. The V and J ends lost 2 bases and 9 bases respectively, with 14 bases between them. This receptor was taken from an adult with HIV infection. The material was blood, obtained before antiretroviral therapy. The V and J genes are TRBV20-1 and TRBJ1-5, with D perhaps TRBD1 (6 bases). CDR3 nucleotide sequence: TGCAGTGCTAGACCAGGGGCGGCGGGGCCCCAGCATTTT. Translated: CSARPGAAGPQHF.